The 12 T cell receptor beta chains given below trace back to one sample, sequenced in a study of brain metastases from non-small cell lung cancer. Generated by immunoSEQ multiplex PCR, the TCRdb table keeps only in-frame clones and is missing some. The sample shows more than 950 clones, around 85% of them seen only once. Input material: tissue from a brain metastasis. Receptors were obtained from a donor at least 40 years old with non-small cell lung cancer.

The V gene is TRBV19, the J gene TRBJ1-5; TRBD1 matches 7 bases. J lost 0 bases, V lost 11 bases, and 10 bases had no gene match. The CDR3 runs 15 residues. The germline V gene encodes CDR1 LNHDA and CDR2 SQIVND (reference sequence). Here the CDR3 reads CAGRDRGNSNQPQHF. The CDR3 coding sequence is TGTGCCGGCCGGGACAGAGGAAATAGCAATCAGCCCCAGCATTTT.

V usage is TRBV19 and J usage is TRBJ1-5; D is uncertain. The CDR3 has 13 residues. Germline V gene data show CDR1 as LNHDA and CDR2 as SQIVND (reference sequence). V shed 10 bases and J shed 9 bases, with 19 bases lying between them. The CDR3 sequence is CATRGSWERPQHF. The CDR3 DNA reads as TGTGCCACCCGGGGTTCCTGGGAGAGGCCCCAGCATTTT.

The chain is built from TRBV6-6 and TRBJ1-6; D is undetermined. V shed 2 bases and J shed 8 bases, with 7 bases lying between them. There are 13 residues in the CDR3. Looked up from germline, CDR1 is MNHNY and CDR2 is SVGAGI (reference sequence). Here the CDR3 DNA reads TGTGCCAGCAGTTACGAGGGTGATTCACCCCTCCACTTT. This encodes CASSYEGDSPLHF.

This clone was detected only once. The chain employs TRBV19 and TRBJ1-2, with D possibly matching TRBD1 (6 bases). CDR3 length: 13 amino acids. Germline V gene data show CDR1 as LNHDA and CDR2 as SQIVND (reference sequence). V lost 7 bases and J 2 bases, leaving 11 bases between the germline ends. The CDR3, as DNA: TGTGCCAGTATGGGGGCACCCAACTATGGCTACACCTTC. Translated: CASMGAPNYGYTF.

The table lists this clone with a few counts. The chain uses TRBV7-8 and TRBJ2-7; 9 bases fit TRBD2. Trimming at V came to 5 bases and at J to 3 bases, leaving 8 bases not matched to a gene. The CDR3 has 15 amino acids. Germline V gene sequence: CDR1 SGHVS, CDR2 FQNEAQ. CDR3 protein: CASSERGSGSYEQYF. In DNA, the CDR3 is TGTGCCAGCAGCGAGCGGGGTAGCGGGAGCTACGAGCAGTACTTC.

V and J are TRBV19 and TRBJ1-3; maybe TRBD1 (6 bases). Trimming took 2 bases from V and 0 from J, leaving 11 bases between them. This CDR3 spans 16 amino acids. Germline CDR1 LNHDA, CDR2 SQIVND (reference sequence). CDR3 in DNA: TGTGCCAGTAGTATAACCGAAGGGGGCTCTGGAAACACCATATATTTT. As protein: CASSITEGGSGNTIYF.

The J gene is TRBJ1-5, the V gene TRBV19, with D possibly being TRBD1 (5 bases). Per germline, CDR1 LNHDA and CDR2 SQIVND (reference sequence). V lost 5 bases and J 0 bases, leaving 11 bases between the germline ends. This CDR3 contains 15 residues. CDR3 sequence reads: CASSPLRGSNQPQHF. CDR3 coding DNA: TGTGCCAGTAGTCCTCTGAGGGGTAGCAATCAGCCCCAGCATTTT.

The gene calls are TRBV6-5 and TRBJ2-6, with 8 bases lining up with TRBD2. The CDR3 loop spans 15 amino acids. Germline CDR1 reads MNHEY; CDR2 reads SVGAGI. V was clipped by 5 bases and J by 2 bases; unmatched bases: 2. The CDR3 here is CASSRTSPGANVLTF. CDR3 nucleotides: TGTGCCAGCAGTAGGACTAGCCCTGGGGCCAACGTCCTGACTTTC.

The chain is built from TRBV9 and TRBJ2-5; TRBD2 aligns across 8 bases. CDR1 and CDR2 from the germline V gene are SGDLS and YYNGEE. The CDR3 loop spans 14 amino acids. J lost 1 base, V lost 4 bases, and 3 bases had no gene match. As DNA, the CDR3 is TGTGCCAGCAGCCTAACTAGCGGCCAAGAGACCCAGTACTTC. Translating it yields CASSLTSGQETQYF. Combining the CDR3 with reference TRBV9 and TRBJ2-5 gives the whole variable domain DSGVTQTPKHLITATGQRVTLRCSPRSGDLSVYWYQQSLDQGLQFLIQYYNGEERAKGNILERFSAQQFPDLHSELNLSSLELGDSALYFCASSLTSGQETQYFGPGTRLLVL.

The genes are TRBV14 and TRBJ2-2; no clear D. CDR1 and CDR2 (germline): SGHDN, FVKESK. V lost 0 bases to trimming and J lost 3 bases, with 14 bases between them. This CDR3 has 17 residues. The CDR3 is CASSQDRGSRDTGELFF. Here the CDR3 DNA reads TGTGCCAGCAGCCAAGATCGCGGCAGCCGAGACACCGGGGAGCTGTTTTTT.

The CDR3 protein is CASSTLTDSPLHF. The CDR3 nucleotides are TGTGCCAGTAGCACCCTGACCGATTCACCCCTCCACTTT. The rearrangement links TRBV19 to TRBJ1-6, with D hard to call. The germline CDR1 and CDR2 sequences are LNHDA and SQIVND (reference sequence). Trimming cost V 6 bases and J 8 bases, with 11 bases left between them. The CDR3 is 13 residues long.

The genes are TRBV27 and TRBJ2-1; 13 bases agree with TRBD2. CDR1 is MNHEY, CDR2 SMNVEV, per germline (reference sequence). After removal of 6 bases from V and 9 bases from J, the junction contained 8 bases not matched to a gene. The CDR3 contains 15 residues. The CDR3 region has the DNA TGTGCCAGCAGGAAACTAGCGGGAGGGCCGGGTGAGCAGTTCTTC. Encoded protein: CASRKLAGGPGEQFF.